This TCR beta chain was sequenced for a study of identical twins. Findings of the study overall: Models predicted too little out-of-frame TCR alpha sharing in monozygotic twins. Sharing of beta out-of-frame sequences by twins showed a weaker excess. Twin-shared out-of-frame alpha sequences showed excess low generation probability.

The CDR3 totals 18 residues. The junction had 11 bases not matched to a gene; V was cut back by 3 bases and J by 0 bases. From the 5' RACE reads, TCRdb called clonotypes with MiXCR, one entry per CDR3 protein. The table includes about 700,000 distinct CDR3 sequences, approximately 6% detected once. This clonotype came up many times. What it recognizes is unknown. Sequences were obtained from naive T cells sorted from blood. The clonotype was recovered from a man between 18 and 35 years old in good health. The chain joins TRBV12-3 or TRBV12-4 to TRBJ2-1, with 7 bases aligning to TRBD2. The CDR3 DNA follows: TGTGCCAGCAGTTTTCGGGGGAGGGACGGAAGCTCCTACAATGAGCAGTTCTTC. This gives the protein CASSFRGRDGSSYNEQFF.